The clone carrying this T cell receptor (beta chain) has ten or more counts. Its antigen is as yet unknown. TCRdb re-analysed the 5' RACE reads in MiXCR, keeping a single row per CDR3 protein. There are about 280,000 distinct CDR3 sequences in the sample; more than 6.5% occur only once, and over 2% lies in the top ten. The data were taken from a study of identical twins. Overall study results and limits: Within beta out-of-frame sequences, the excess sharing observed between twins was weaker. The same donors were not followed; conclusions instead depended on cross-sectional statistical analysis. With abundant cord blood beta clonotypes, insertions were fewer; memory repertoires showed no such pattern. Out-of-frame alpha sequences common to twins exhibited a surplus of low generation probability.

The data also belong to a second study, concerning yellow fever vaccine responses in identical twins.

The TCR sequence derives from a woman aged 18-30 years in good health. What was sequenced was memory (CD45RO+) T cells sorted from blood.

The DNA for the CDR3 is TGTGCCAGCAGGGCGGACAAGAAAGAGACCCAGTACTTC. This sequence encodes CASRADKKETQYF. The V gene is TRBV14, the J gene TRBJ2-5; the D gene is possibly TRBD1 (5 bases). Trimming took off 6 bases at V and 3 bases at J, with 11 bases between the two ends. Germline V gives CDR1 SGHDN, CDR2 FVKESK. CDR3 length: 13 amino acids. The complete variable domain, with remaining parts taken from reference TRBV14 and TRBJ2-5, reads EAGVTQFPSHSVIEKGQTVTLRCDPISGHDNLYWYRRVMGKEIKFLLHFVKESKQDESGMPNNRFLAERTGGTYSTLKVQPAELEDSGVYFCASRADKKETQYFGPGTRLLVL.